This TCR beta chain came from a study of OX40 agonist ivuxolimab in advanced cancers. About the research overall: Enrollees could have had prior anti-PD-1, anti-PD-L1 or anti-CTLA-4 therapy, which 40% had received. General study findings and limits: Clonal expansion was among the lowest in partial responders at 0.1-3.0 mg/kg, especially CD8+. With doses of 0.1 to 3.0 mg/kg, CD4+ and CD8+ blood T cells had undergone clonal expansion by week 6.

Autoimmune disease history or systemic immunosuppression excluded patients. Produced via immunoSEQ multiplex PCR; TCRdb's table is partial and in-frame only. The data show 50,000 to 75,000 clones, about 90% seen once. A word on this clone: The antigen remains unidentified.

This sample comprised CD4+ or CD8+ T cells sorted from blood, obtained in a trial of the OX40 agonist ivuxolimab. The sequence came from an adult with an advanced solid tumor such as melanoma, head and neck, liver or kidney cancer.

CDR3 coding DNA: TGTGCCAGTAGTATGTTAGCGGAGGGCTACGAGCAGTACTTC. Amino acids: CASSMLAEGYEQYF. The rearrangement uses TRBV19 and TRBJ2-7, with a weak D call TRBD2 (6 bases). V was trimmed by 3 bases and J by 3 bases, leaving 12 bases between them. The CDR3 length is 14 residues. CDR1 LNHDA and CDR2 SQIVND come from the germline V gene (reference sequence).